This TCR beta chain was profiled in a study of identical twins. Germline CDR1 is MGHRA and CDR2 is YSYEKL. The CDR3 runs to 14 residues. Trimming cost V 3 bases and J 4 bases, with 13 bases left between them. This clonotype was counted many times. Its cognate antigen is unknown. General observations from the study: A lower insertion count was a feature of abundant cord blood beta clonotypes, with no such feature in memory repertoires.

The authors used template switching to add a universal primer site and gave cDNA unique molecular identifiers. TCRdb itself ran the 5' RACE reads through MiXCR, one entry per CDR3 protein. Of about 520,000 distinct CDR3 sequences listed, about 20% were seen once; the top ten hold roughly 0.9%. The same data also contributed to another study, on T cells expressing NK-cell markers.

This rearrangement joins TRBV4-1 to TRBJ2-7; D unresolved. This TCR came from a woman between 18 and 29 years old in good health. Sequenced: CD4+ T cells sorted from blood. The CDR3 nucleotides are TGCGCCAGCAGCCATATAGGGTTGGGATACGAGCAGTACTTC. It codes for CASSHIGLGYEQYF.